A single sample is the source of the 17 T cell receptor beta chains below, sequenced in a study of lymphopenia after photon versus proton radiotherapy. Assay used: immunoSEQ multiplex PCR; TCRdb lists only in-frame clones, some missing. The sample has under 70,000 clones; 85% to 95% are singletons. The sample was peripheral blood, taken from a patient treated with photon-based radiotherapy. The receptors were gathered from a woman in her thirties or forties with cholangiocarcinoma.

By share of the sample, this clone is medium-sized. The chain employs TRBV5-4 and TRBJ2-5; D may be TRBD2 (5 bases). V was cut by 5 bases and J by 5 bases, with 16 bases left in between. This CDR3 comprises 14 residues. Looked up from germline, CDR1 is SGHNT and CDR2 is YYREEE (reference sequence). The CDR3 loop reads CASRSGQLGETQYF. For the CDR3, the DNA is TGTGCCAGCAGGAGCGGCCAATTGGGGGAGACCCAGTACTTC. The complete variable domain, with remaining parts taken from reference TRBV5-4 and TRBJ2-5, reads ETGVTQSPTHLIKTRGQQVTLRCSSQSGHNTVSWYQQALGQGPQFIFQYYREEENGRGNFPPRFSGLQFPNYSSELNVNALELDDSALYLCASRSGQLGETQYFGPGTRLLVL.

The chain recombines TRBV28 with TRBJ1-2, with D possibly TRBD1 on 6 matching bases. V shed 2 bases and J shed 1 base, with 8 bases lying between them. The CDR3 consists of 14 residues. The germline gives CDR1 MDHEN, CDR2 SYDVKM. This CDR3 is CASSLVGGNYGYTF. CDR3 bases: TGTGCCAGCAGTTTAGTAGGGGGTAACTATGGCTACACCTTC.

The CDR3 DNA is TGTGCCAGCAGTTTTGTTTGGCTTGAGGAGGAAGCTTTCTTT. Protein: CASSFVWLEEEAFF. The genes are TRBV6-6 and TRBJ1-1, with D unresolved. Trimming shortened V by 4 bases and J by 8 bases, and 17 bases separated the two germline ends. Looked up from germline, CDR1 is MNHNY and CDR2 is SVGAGI (reference sequence). This CDR3 is 14 amino acids long.

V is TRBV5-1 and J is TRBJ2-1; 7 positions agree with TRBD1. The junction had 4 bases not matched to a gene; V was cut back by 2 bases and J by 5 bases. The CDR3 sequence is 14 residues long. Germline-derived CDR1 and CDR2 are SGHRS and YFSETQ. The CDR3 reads CASSLQGSDNEQFF. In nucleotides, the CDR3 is TGCGCCAGCAGCTTACAGGGGTCGGACAATGAGCAGTTCTTC.

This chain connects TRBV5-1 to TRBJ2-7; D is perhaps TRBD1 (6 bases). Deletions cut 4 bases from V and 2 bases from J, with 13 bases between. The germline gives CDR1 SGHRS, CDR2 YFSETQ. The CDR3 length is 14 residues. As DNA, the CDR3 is TGCGCCAGCAGCCCAAACAGGGTCACCTACGAGCAGTACTTC. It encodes CASSPNRVTYEQYF.

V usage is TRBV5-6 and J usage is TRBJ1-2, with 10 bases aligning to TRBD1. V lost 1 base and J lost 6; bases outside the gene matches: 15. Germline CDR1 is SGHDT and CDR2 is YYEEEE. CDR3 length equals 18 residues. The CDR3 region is CASSLPTGRTGGVDGYTF. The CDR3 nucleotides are TGTGCCAGCAGCTTGCCTACAGGTCGGACAGGGGGAGTCGATGGCTACACCTTC.

Here the CDR3 DNA reads TGCGCCAGCAGCACGGACAGGCCATCGTACGAGCAGTACTTC. Its translation is CASSTDRPSYEQYF. V usage is TRBV5-1 and J usage is TRBJ2-7; 7 bases align to TRBD1. The V segment lost 4 bases and the J segment 4 bases; nucleotides outside the gene matches: 8. The length of the CDR3 is 14 residues. The germline gives CDR1 SGHRS, CDR2 YFSETQ.

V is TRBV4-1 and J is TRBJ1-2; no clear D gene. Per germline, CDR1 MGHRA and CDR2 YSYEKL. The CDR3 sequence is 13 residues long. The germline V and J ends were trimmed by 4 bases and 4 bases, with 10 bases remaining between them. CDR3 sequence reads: CASSPQSSYGYTF. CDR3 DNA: TGCGCCAGCAGCCCACAGAGTAGCTATGGCTACACCTTC.

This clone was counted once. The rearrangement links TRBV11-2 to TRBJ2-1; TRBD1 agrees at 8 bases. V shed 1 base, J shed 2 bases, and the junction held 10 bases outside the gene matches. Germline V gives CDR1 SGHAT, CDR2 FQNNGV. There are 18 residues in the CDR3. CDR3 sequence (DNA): TGTGCCAGCAGCTTAGGCAGGGGGCGGCCGAGCACCTACAATGAGCAGTTCTTC. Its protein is CASSLGRGRPSTYNEQFF. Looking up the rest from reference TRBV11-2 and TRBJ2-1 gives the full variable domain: EAGVAQSPRYKIIEKRQSVAFWCNPISGHATLYWYQQILGQGPKLLIQFQNNGVVDDSQLPKDRFSAERLKGVDSTLKIQPAKLEDSAVYLCASSLGRGRPSTYNEQFFGPGTRLTVL.

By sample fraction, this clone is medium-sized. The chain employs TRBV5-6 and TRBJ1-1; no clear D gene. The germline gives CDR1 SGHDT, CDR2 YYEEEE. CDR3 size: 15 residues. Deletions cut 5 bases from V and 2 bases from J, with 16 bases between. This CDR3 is CASSSLGQRNTEAFF. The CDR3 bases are TGTGCCAGCAGTTCCTTAGGGCAGAGAAACACTGAAGCTTTCTTT.

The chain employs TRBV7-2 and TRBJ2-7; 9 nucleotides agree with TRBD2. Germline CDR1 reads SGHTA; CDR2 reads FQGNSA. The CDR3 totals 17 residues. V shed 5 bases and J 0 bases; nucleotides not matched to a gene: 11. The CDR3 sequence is CASSIAESSGNSYEQYF. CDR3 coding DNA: TGTGCCAGCAGCATCGCCGAGTCTAGCGGGAACTCCTACGAGCAGTACTTC.

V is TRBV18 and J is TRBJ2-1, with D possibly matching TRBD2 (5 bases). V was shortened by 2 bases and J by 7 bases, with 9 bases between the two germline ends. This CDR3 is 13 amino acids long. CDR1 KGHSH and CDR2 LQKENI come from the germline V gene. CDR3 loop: CASSPDSVNEQFF. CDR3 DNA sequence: TGTGCCAGCTCACCAGATAGCGTTAATGAGCAGTTCTTC.

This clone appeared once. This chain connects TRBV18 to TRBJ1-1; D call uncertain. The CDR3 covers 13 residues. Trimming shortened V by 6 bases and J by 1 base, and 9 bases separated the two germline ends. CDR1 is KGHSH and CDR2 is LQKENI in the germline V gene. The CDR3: CASSPGRNTEAFF. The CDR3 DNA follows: TGTGCCAGCTCTCCCGGGAGGAACACTGAAGCTTTCTTT.

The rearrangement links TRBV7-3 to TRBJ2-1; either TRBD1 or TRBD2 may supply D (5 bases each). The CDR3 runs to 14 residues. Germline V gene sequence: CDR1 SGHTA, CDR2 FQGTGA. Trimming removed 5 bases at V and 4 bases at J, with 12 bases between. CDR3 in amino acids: CASSRDRTYNEQFF. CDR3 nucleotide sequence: TGTGCCAGCAGCCGGGACCGAACTTACAATGAGCAGTTCTTC.

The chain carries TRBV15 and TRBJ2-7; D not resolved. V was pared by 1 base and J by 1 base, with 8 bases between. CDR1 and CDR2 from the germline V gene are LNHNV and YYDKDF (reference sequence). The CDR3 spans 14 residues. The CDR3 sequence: CATSRGHESYEQYF. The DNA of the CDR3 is TGTGCCACCAGCAGAGGCCATGAATCCTACGAGCAGTACTTC.

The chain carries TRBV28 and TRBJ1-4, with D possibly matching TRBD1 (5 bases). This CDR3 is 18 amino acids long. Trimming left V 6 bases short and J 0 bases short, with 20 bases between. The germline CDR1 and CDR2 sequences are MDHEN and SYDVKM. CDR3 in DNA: TGTGCCAGCAGCACCGGACAAGCGATGGATACAACTAATGAAAAACTGTTTTTT. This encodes CASSTGQAMDTTNEKLFF.

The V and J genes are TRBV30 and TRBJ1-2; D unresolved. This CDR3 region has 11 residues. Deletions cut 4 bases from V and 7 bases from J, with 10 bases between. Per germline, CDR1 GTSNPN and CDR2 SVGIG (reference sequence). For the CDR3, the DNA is TGTGCCTGGATGTGGGCTGGTGGCTACACCTTC. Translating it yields CAWMWAGGYTF.